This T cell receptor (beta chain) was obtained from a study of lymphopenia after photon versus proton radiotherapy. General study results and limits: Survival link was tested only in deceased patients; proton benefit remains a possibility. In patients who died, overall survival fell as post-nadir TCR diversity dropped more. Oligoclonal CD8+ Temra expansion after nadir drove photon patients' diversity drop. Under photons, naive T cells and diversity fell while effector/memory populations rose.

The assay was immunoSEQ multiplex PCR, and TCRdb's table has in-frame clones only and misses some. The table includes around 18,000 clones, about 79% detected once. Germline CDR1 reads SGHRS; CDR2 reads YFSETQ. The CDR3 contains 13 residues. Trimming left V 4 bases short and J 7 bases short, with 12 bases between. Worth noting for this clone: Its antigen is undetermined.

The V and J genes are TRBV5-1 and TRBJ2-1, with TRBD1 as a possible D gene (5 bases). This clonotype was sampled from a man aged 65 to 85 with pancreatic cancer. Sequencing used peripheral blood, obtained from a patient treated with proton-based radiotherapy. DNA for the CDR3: TGCGCCAGCAGCCAAGGACAAATTAATGAGCAGTTCTTC. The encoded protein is CASSQGQINEQFF.